Sequencing of this TCR beta chain was carried out in a study of spatial heterogeneity in lung cancer. Study context: Consistently, beta-chain sequences turned up in larger numbers than alpha-chain sequences did. Combinations of a unique TCR and a UMI were tallied in raw reads, and on average each appeared more than ten times. Study observations and caveats: There were more appearances of ubiquitous expanded tumor TCRs in blood at resection than at follow-up.

The time point was: sample taken at primary tumor resection. Regarding this clonotype: Its antigen remains unknown.

The V segment lost 5 bases and the J segment 4 bases; nucleotides outside the gene matches: 9. The CDR3 has 15 residues. TCRdb independently ran MiXCR on the 5' RACE reads; one entry per CDR3 protein. The repertoire holds about 21,000 distinct CDR3 sequences, approximately 6.2% seen once, with roughly 35% in the top ten. J is TRBJ1-1 and V is TRBV12-3 or TRBV12-4, with 8 bases aligning to TRBD1. The sample was PBMCs, taken at surgery. The receptor was isolated from a male donor with early-stage non-small cell lung cancer. The CDR3, as DNA: TGTGCCAGCAGTCCCCGGACAGGGTCAGGCACTGAAGCTTTCTTT. Translating it yields CASSPRTGSGTEAFF.